Each of the 21 T cell receptor beta chains below was sequenced from the same sample in a study of technical replicates of blood from a few donors. Clones were read by immunoSEQ multiplex PCR, and TCRdb kept only the in-frame ones, dropping some. Among approximately 79,000 clones listed, 85% to 95% were seen once. The sequenced sample consisted of T cells isolated from PBMCs. The receptor source for this set is a human donor in good health.

The chain employs TRBV30 and TRBJ2-3; D is uncertain. Per the germline V gene, CDR1 is GTSNPN and CDR2 is SVGIG (reference sequence). This CDR3 comprises 12 residues. The ends were cut back, 1 base at V and 6 bases at J, with 8 bases in the middle. The CDR3 reads CAWSESSDTQYF. For the CDR3, the DNA is TGTGCCTGGAGTGAGAGTTCGGATACGCAGTATTTT.

J is TRBJ2-2 and V is TRBV2; D perhaps matches TRBD2 (5 bases). This CDR3 region has 15 residues. Per the germline V gene, CDR1 is SNHLY and CDR2 is FYNNEI. V lost 7 bases to trimming and J lost 0 bases, with 12 bases between them. CDR3 region: CASKVLRANTGELFF. As DNA, the CDR3 is TGTGCCAGCAAAGTGTTGAGGGCGAACACCGGGGAGCTGTTTTTT.

The chain carries TRBV6-1 and TRBJ2-7; D not resolved. Germline CDR1 MNHNS, CDR2 SASEGT. V lost 2 bases and J 5 bases, leaving 7 bases between the germline ends. The CDR3 has 12 residues. The CDR3 here is CASSERVHEQYF. The CDR3 DNA follows: TGTGCCAGCAGTGAACGTGTCCACGAGCAGTACTTC.

The table lists this clone with a count of one. The chain carries TRBV5-4 and TRBJ2-7; D is ambiguous. Germline loops: CDR1 SGHNT, CDR2 YYREEE (reference sequence). The CDR3 is 14 residues long. V was cut by 3 bases and J by 3 bases, with 13 bases left in between. The CDR3 DNA sequence: TGTGCCAGCAGCTCCCCCGGAGAAGTCTACGAGCAGTACTTC. This codes for CASSSPGEVYEQYF.

CDR3 protein: CASSPSTGRAKNIQYF. CDR3 DNA sequence: TGTGCCAGCTCACCAAGTACAGGGCGGGCCAAAAACATTCAGTACTTC. The chain has TRBV18 and TRBJ2-4, with a possible D match to TRBD1 (6 bases). V gave up 2 bases and J gave up 1 base, with 12 bases separating them. The CDR3 loop spans 16 amino acids. Germline V gives CDR1 KGHSH, CDR2 LQKENI.

V and J are TRBV11-3 and TRBJ1-2; no clear D. There are 13 residues in the CDR3. V lost 5 bases and J 4 bases, leaving 11 bases between the germline ends. The germline V gene encodes CDR1 SGHNT and CDR2 YENEEA. CDR3 in DNA: TGTGCCAGCAGCCCTCGGGAAGGCTATGGCTACACCTTC. This encodes CASSPREGYGYTF.

The chain joins TRBV7-2 to TRBJ2-3, with D perhaps matching TRBD2 (6 bases). The CDR3 has 15 residues. CDR1 and CDR2 from the germline V gene are SGHTA and FQGNSA. Trimming left V 7 bases short and J 0 bases short, with 14 bases between. The DNA of the CDR3 is TGTGCCAGCACTCATAGCGGAATTAGCACAGATACGCAGTATTTT. It translates to CASTHSGISTDTQYF.

In nucleotides, the CDR3 is TGTGCCAGCAGTGGGAAACTAATGAGGAGGGCTGGAAACACCATATATTTT. This sequence encodes CASSGKLMRRAGNTIYF. The chain employs TRBV2 and TRBJ1-3; D unresolved. This CDR3 is 17 amino acids long. Trimming shortened V by 4 bases and J by 2 bases, and 18 bases separated the two germline ends. Germline CDR1 is SNHLY and CDR2 is FYNNEI.

The CDR3 protein is CAISDKGQFQPQHF. CDR3 DNA: TGTGCCATCAGTGATAAGGGACAGTTTCAGCCCCAGCATTTT. The chain is built from TRBV10-3 and TRBJ1-5; 7 bases match TRBD1. Per the germline V gene, CDR1 is ENHRY and CDR2 is SYGVKD. CDR3 length: 14 amino acids. With V trimmed by 3 bases and J by 6 bases, 5 bases remained unmatched.

The V and J genes are TRBV12-5 and TRBJ2-1; D ambiguous. This CDR3 has 12 residues. Trimming removed 2 bases from V and 10 bases from J, with 9 bases in between. Germline lookup yields CDR1 LGHNT and CDR2 FRNRAP. The CDR3 reads CASGLSSREQFF. Written as DNA, the CDR3 is TGTGCTAGTGGTTTGAGTTCCCGGGAGCAGTTCTTC.

The chain is built from TRBV6-1 and TRBJ1-2; 8 bases line up with TRBD1. Germline V gene sequence: CDR1 MNHNS, CDR2 SASEGT. The junction had 17 bases not matched to a gene; V was cut back by 1 base and J by 7 bases. The CDR3 covers 18 residues. Here the CDR3 reads CASSEGLNKRTGPGGYTF. CDR3 nucleotide sequence: TGTGCCAGCAGTGAAGGACTTAATAAAAGGACAGGGCCCGGTGGCTACACCTTC.

The J gene is TRBJ2-1, the V gene TRBV5-1, with 7 nucleotides matching TRBD1. The germline V gene encodes CDR1 SGHRS and CDR2 YFSETQ. V was pared by 6 bases and J by 8 bases, with 14 bases of the junction left unmatched. This CDR3 spans 15 amino acids. CDR3 sequence (DNA): TGCGCCAGCACAGTAGGAACAGGGGATGGCGATGAGCAGTTCTTC. As protein: CASTVGTGDGDEQFF.

CDR3 in DNA: TGTGCCACCAGCAGAGGCCCCTCTAGCGGGGGTTGGCGCGAGACCCAGTACTTC. Amino acids: CATSRGPSSGGWRETQYF. The chain couples TRBV15 to TRBJ2-5, with 10 bases lining up with TRBD2. There are 18 residues in the CDR3. CDR1 and CDR2 (germline): LNHNV, YYDKDF (reference sequence). Trimming at V came to 1 base and at J to 5 bases, leaving 13 bases not matched to a gene.

The CDR3 sequence: CASSVDRGNIQYF. The CDR3 nucleotides read TGTGCCAGCAGCGTGGACAGGGGGAACATTCAGTACTTC. The genes are TRBV5-4 and TRBJ2-4; 10 bases match TRBD1. The CDR3 totals 13 residues. Per the germline V gene, CDR1 is SGHNT and CDR2 is YYREEE (reference sequence). V shed 4 bases and J 7 bases; nucleotides not matched to a gene: 2.

The chain uses TRBV10-3 and TRBJ1-1; no clear D. The CDR3 spans 15 residues. Germline V CDR1 and CDR2: ENHRY, SYGVKD. V was trimmed by 0 bases and J by 0 bases, leaving 8 bases between them. The DNA for the CDR3 is TGTGCCATCAGTGAGTCGCTCGGAGTGAACACTGAAGCTTTCTTT. It codes for CAISESLGVNTEAFF.

V usage is TRBV13 and J usage is TRBJ2-1; D is possibly TRBD1 (6 bases). The germline V gene encodes CDR1 PRHDT and CDR2 FYEKMQ (reference sequence). The CDR3 has 15 amino acids. V was clipped by 5 bases and J by 2 bases, with 13 bases between them. CDR3 sequence (DNA): TGTGCCAGCAGCCTCAGGGGCGGACCCTACAATGAGCAGTTCTTC. Translating gives CASSLRGGPYNEQFF.

J is TRBJ1-1 and V is TRBV5-6; the match to TRBD1 covers 10 bases. The junction had 12 bases not matched to a gene; V was cut back by 4 bases and J by 3 bases. CDR3 length equals 17 residues. Germline CDR1 reads SGHDT; CDR2 reads YYEEEE. CDR3 nucleotides: TGTGCCAGCAGCGATCGGACAGGGGGGCCTTGGGACACTGAAGCTTTCTTT. Protein product: CASSDRTGGPWDTEAFF.

This clone came up once. V is TRBV15 and J is TRBJ1-2, with D perhaps TRBD1 (6 bases). Trimming shortened V by 4 bases and J by 8 bases, and 14 bases separated the two germline ends. From germline, CDR1 is LNHNV and CDR2 YYDKDF (reference sequence). The CDR3 covers 13 residues. The chain's CDR3 is CATSTGTLGGYTF. The CDR3 DNA sequence: TGTGCCACCAGCACGGGGACACTGGGGGGCTACACCTTC.

This clone appeared once. The CDR3 region has the DNA TGTGCCAGCAGCCAAGAACCGACAGGGGGGACCGGGGAGCTGTTTTTT. Translation gives CASSQEPTGGTGELFF. The chain combines TRBV4-2 with TRBJ2-2; the match to TRBD1 covers 9 bases. The germline V gene has CDR1 LGHNA and CDR2 YNFKEQ. Trimming at V came to 0 bases and at J to 5 bases, leaving 4 bases not matched to a gene. CDR3 length equals 16 residues.

This chain connects TRBV25-1 to TRBJ1-2; TRBD1 aligns across 10 bases. CDR3 length: 14 amino acids. The J segment lost 5 bases and the V segment lost 4 bases, leaving 4 bases of the junction unmatched. Germline V gives CDR1 MGHDK, CDR2 SYGVNS. The CDR3 DNA is TGTGCCAGCAGTGGTGGGGGACAGGGGTATGGCTACACCTTC. It yields the protein CASSGGGQGYGYTF.

J is TRBJ1-1 and V is TRBV27; TRBD1 matches 8 bases. V trimming: 5 bases; J trimming: 3 bases; junction bases outside the gene matches: 8. The CDR3 is 15 amino acids. Germline values: CDR1 MNHEY, CDR2 SMNVEV (reference sequence). This CDR3 is CASSVQGQAYTEAFF. CDR3 bases: TGTGCCAGCAGTGTCCAGGGACAGGCTTACACTGAAGCTTTCTTT.